The following is a T cell receptor beta chain sequence with its context. Its antigen is still unknown. Germline CDR1 and CDR2: SGHVS and FNYEAQ. Trimming took 4 bases from V and 1 from J, leaving 12 bases between them. The CDR3 has 15 residues. This sample is drawn from a study of graft-versus-host responses after intestinal transplantation. Study-wide context: Recipients uniformly received anti-thymocyte globulin induction, followed by tacrolimus and steroids for two to four years. Study findings and constraints: An association linked early post-transplant HvG declines with peak circulating GvH clone levels. Recipient marrow showed GvH clones, some seen first in ileum or blood.

TCRdb's copy holds only in-frame clones and misses some; the assay was immunoSEQ multiplex PCR. The sample includes some 90,000 clones, 92% of them seen just once. This sequence was found in a human donor who was the organ donor for an intestinal transplant. This chain uses TRBV7-6 with TRBJ2-3, with D possibly TRBD1 on 5 matching bases. The input for sequencing was unstimulated CD8+ T cells sorted from spleen or lymph node cells, taken before transplant. The DNA of the CDR3 is TGTGCCAGCAGCTCAATGGACACTCGCACAGATACGCAGTATTTT. Its protein product is CASSSMDTRTDTQYF.